The T cell receptor beta chain under discussion was sequenced for a study of blood T cell repertoires in COVID-19. Clones were sequenced by immunoSEQ multiplex PCR, and TCRdb holds only the in-frame ones, with some missing. Among a few hundred thousand clones, approximately 83% were seen once, and the ten largest hold approximately 4.4%. There are 13 residues in the CDR3. Germline CDR1 is MNHEY and CDR2 is SMNVEV (reference sequence). V was clipped by 3 bases and J by 8 bases, with 11 bases between them. Those enrolled, adults aged roughly 18 to 90 years, came from about 24 US areas. The study assigned cohorts using participant-reported clinical history.

The gene calls are TRBV27 and TRBJ1-3, with D possibly TRBD1 on 5 matching bases. Material: PBMCs or T cells enriched from blood (not recorded which). The TCR was taken from a woman aged 40 to 49 with acute COVID-19. The CDR3 nucleotides read TGTGCCAGCAGTTTCAATGGGGGGGACACCATATATTTT. It is translated as CASSFNGGDTIYF.